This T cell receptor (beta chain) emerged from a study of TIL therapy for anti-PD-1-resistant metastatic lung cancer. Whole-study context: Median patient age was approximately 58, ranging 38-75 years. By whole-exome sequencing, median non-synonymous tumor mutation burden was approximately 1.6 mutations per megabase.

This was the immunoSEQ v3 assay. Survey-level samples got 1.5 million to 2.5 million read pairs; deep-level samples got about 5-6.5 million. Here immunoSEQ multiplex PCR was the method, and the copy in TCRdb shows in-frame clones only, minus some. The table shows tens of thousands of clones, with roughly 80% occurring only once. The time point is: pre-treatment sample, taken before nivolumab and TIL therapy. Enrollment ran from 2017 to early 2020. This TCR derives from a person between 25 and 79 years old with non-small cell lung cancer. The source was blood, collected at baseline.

CDR3 loop: CASSSGQWGFGELFF. The DNA of the CDR3 is TGTGCCAGTAGTTCGGGACAGTGGGGTTTCGGGGAGCTGTTTTTT. The J gene is TRBJ2-2, the V gene TRBV19, with 7 nucleotides matching TRBD1. The CDR3 has 15 amino acids. After removal of 5 bases from V and 7 bases from J, the junction contained 10 bases not matched to a gene. Germline V gene sequence: CDR1 LNHDA, CDR2 SQIVND (reference sequence).